These 16 T cell receptor beta chains were sequenced from one sample in a study of post-analysis software for immune sequencing data. Findings of the study overall: Four or five TRBV segments (TRBV5-6, TRBV5-1 and TRBV20-1 among them) occurred more frequently in patients than in controls.

Unique molecular identifiers featured in each of the TCR beta cDNA libraries. TCRdb used MiXCR to reprocess the PCR reads, holding one entry per CDR3 protein. The sample holds 170,000 or so distinct CDR3 sequences, roughly 30% seen once. These receptors' antigens are unknown. Sequenced material: blood. All receptors derive from a girl between 10 and 17 years old with multiple sclerosis.

This clonotype was observed at least ten times. The chain recombines TRBV2 with TRBJ2-3; D call uncertain. The germline V and J ends were trimmed by 5 bases and 2 bases, with 2 bases remaining between them. Germline values: CDR1 SNHLY, CDR2 FYNNEI. The CDR3 sequence is 11 residues long. The CDR3 region is CASSTTDTQYF. CDR3 nucleotide sequence: TGTGCCAGCAGTACCACAGATACGCAGTATTTT.

This clonotype has a count of ten or more. One end of the junction is discordant with germline, which a read error may explain. The chain uses TRBV3-1 and TRBJ2-6; 10 bases are a match to TRBD2. Germline loops: CDR1 LGHDT, CDR2 YNNKEL (reference sequence). This CDR3 comprises 21 residues. The CDR3 sequence: CASSQDHQREGQISWANVLTF. For the CDR3, the DNA is TGTGCCAGCAGCCAAGATCACCAGCGGGAGGGCCAGATCTCTTGGGCCAACGTCCTGACTTTC.

This chain connects TRBV6-5 to TRBJ1-5; 9 bases agree with TRBD1. The V gene's germline CDR1 is MNHEY and CDR2 SVGAGI. V was clipped by 2 bases and J by 5 bases; unmatched bases: 1. This CDR3 spans 14 amino acids. As DNA, the CDR3 is TGTGCCAGCAGTTACCGGACAGGGGATCAGCCCCAGCATTTT. The encoded protein is CASSYRTGDQPQHF.

There are a few counts of this clonotype. The genes are TRBV10-3 and TRBJ2-7; no definite D call. Trimming cost V 7 bases and J 5 bases, with 15 bases left between them. Germline V gene sequence: CDR1 ENHRY, CDR2 SYGVKD. This CDR3 has 13 amino acids. In nucleotides, the CDR3 is TGTGCCATCACCCTGGACGAGAATAACGAGCAGTACTTC. Its translation is CAITLDENNEQYF.

Of note for this clonotype: A much larger clone differs from this one at a single base, so this may be a read error. This chain connects TRBV12-3 or TRBV12-4 to TRBJ1-2; D unclear. This CDR3 has 11 residues. In nucleotides, the CDR3 is TGTGTCAGCAGTGTCGGACGTGGCTACACCTTC. Translating it yields CVSSVGRGYTF.

Turning to this clonotype: The junction differs from germline at one of its ends, possibly a read error. This rearrangement joins TRBV29-1 to TRBJ1-2; tentative D call: TRBD1 (5 bases). Germline V lookup: CDR1 SQVTM, CDR2 ANQGSEA. This CDR3 has 15 residues. DNA of the CDR3: TGCAGCGCTGAAGACGGGCAAGAGGGGAACTATGGCTACACCTTC. Translating it yields CSAEDGQEGNYGYTF. Full variable domain (remainder filled in from reference TRBV29-1 and TRBJ1-2): SAVISQKPSRDICQRGTSLTIQCQVDSQVTMMFWYRQQPGQSLTLIATANQGSEATYESGFVIDKFPISRPNLTFSTLTVSNMSPEDSSIYLCSAEDGQEGNYGYTFGSGTRLTVV.

This clonotype was recorded many times. The chain couples TRBV7-7 to TRBJ2-5; 8 nucleotides align to TRBD1. The germline V gene encodes CDR1 SSHAT and CDR2 FNYEAQ (reference sequence). The CDR3 totals 14 residues. V gave up 5 bases and J gave up 5 bases; unmatched junction bases: 7. Here the CDR3 reads CASSHGQGEETQYF. The CDR3 nucleotides read TGTGCCAGCAGCCACGGACAGGGCGAGGAGACCCAGTACTTC.

The chain has TRBV5-1 and TRBJ2-2; weak D call: TRBD2 (6 bases). The V gene lost 4 bases and the J gene lost 1 base, with 14 bases spanning the gap. The CDR3 has 16 amino acids. Germline CDR1 SGHRS, CDR2 YFSETQ. The CDR3 protein is CASSKWGERNTGELFF. CDR3 in DNA: TGCGCCAGCAGCAAATGGGGGGAAAGGAACACCGGGGAGCTGTTTTTT.

This clonotype was observed at least ten times. The chain uses TRBV6-6 and TRBJ1-2; D is ambiguous. This CDR3 region has 11 residues. Germline CDR1 reads MNHNY; CDR2 reads SVGAGI (reference sequence). This chain's CDR3 is CGGKGDYGYTF. The CDR3 DNA is TGTGGGGGAAAGGGTGACTATGGCTACACCTTC.

This clonotype appeared a few times. This chain uses TRBV2 with TRBJ1-2; D is undetermined. The V end lost 7 bases, the J end lost 0 bases, and 12 bases lay between the germline ends. CDR3 length equals 14 residues. Germline values: CDR1 SNHLY, CDR2 FYNNEI. The CDR3 coding sequence is TGTGCCAGCAACCCGACGGGAGCTAACTATGGCTACACCTTC. Translating gives CASNPTGANYGYTF.

This clonotype was seen a handful of times. The chain employs TRBV3-1 and TRBJ1-1; the match to TRBD1 covers 8 bases. Looked up from germline, CDR1 is LGHDT and CDR2 is YNNKEL (reference sequence). After removal of 5 bases from V and 5 bases from J, the junction contained 10 bases not matched to a gene. The CDR3 is made up of 15 amino acids. In nucleotides, the CDR3 is TGTGCCAGCAGCTCACCTGGACAGGGAGAGACTGAAGCTTTCTTT. As protein: CASSSPGQGETEAFF.

The chain has TRBV6-5 and TRBJ1-1; D is perhaps TRBD1 (5 bases). The CDR3 contains 15 residues. V lost 0 bases and J 5 bases, leaving 13 bases between the germline ends. Per the germline V gene, CDR1 is MNHEY and CDR2 is SVGAGI. CDR3 protein: CASSYSTVGDTEAFF. The CDR3 DNA reads as TGTGCCAGCAGTTACTCAACCGTAGGGGATACTGAAGCTTTCTTT.

This clonotype appeared many times. This rearrangement joins TRBV7-8 to TRBJ2-7; 8 bases match TRBD2. Unmatched junction bases numbered 11, after V lost 6 bases and J lost 4 bases. CDR1 and CDR2 from the germline V gene are SGHVS and FQNEAQ. CDR3 size: 15 residues. Here the CDR3 reads CASRAFVGRGYEQYF. The CDR3 DNA is TGTGCCAGCAGGGCTTTCGTCGGGAGGGGATACGAGCAGTACTTC.

This clonotype turned up a few times. The rearrangement uses TRBV14 and TRBJ2-7; D call uncertain. Per the germline V gene, CDR1 is SGHDN and CDR2 is FVKESK. The CDR3 spans 13 residues. Trimming removed 0 bases from V and 2 bases from J, with 5 bases in between. The CDR3 region is CASSQDTTYEQYF. Written as DNA, the CDR3 is TGTGCCAGCAGCCAAGATACCACCTACGAGCAGTACTTC. The variable domain in full, completed from reference TRBV14 and TRBJ2-7, reads EAGVTQFPSHSVIEKGQTVTLRCDPISGHDNLYWYRRVMGKEIKFLLHFVKESKQDESGMPNNRFLAERTGGTYSTLKVQPAELEDSGVYFCASSQDTTYEQYFGPGTRLTVT.

This clonotype occurred once. This could be a read error, since a much larger clone is one nucleotide away. The rearrangement uses TRBV10-3 and TRBJ2-5; a weak D match, TRBD2 (5 bases). The DNA end is a closer match to TRBJ2-7, so the J assignment may be wrong. The germline gives CDR1 ENHRY, CDR2 SYGVKD. This CDR3 contains 14 residues. CDR3 nucleotide sequence: TGTGCCACCAGTGAACCCGACCCCGGAGGCGAGCAGTACTTC. This codes for CATSEPDPGGEQYF.

Remarks on this clonotype: Since a much larger clone is just one base distant, this may be a read error. This chain joins TRBV4-2 and TRBJ1-2, with D possibly TRBD1 on 5 matching bases. The CDR3 covers 15 residues. Germline loops: CDR1 LGHNA, CDR2 YNFKEQ. The CDR3 nucleotides read TGTGTCAGCAACGAATACGGGGCGTCTGCCTATGGCTACACCTTC. This codes for CVSNEYGASAYGYTF.